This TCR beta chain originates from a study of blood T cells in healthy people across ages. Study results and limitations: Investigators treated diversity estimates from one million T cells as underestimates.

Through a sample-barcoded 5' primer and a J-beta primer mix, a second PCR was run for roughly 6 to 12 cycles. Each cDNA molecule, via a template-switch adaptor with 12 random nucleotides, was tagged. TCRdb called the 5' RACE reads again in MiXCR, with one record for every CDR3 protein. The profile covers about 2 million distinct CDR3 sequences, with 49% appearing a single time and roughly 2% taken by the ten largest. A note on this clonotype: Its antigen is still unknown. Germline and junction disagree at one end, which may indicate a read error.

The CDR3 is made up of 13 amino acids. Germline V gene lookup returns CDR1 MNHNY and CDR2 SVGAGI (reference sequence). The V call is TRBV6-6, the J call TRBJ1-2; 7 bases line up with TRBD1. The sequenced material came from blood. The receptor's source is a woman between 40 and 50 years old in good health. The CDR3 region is CASSYDRVAGCTF. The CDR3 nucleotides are TGTGCCAGCAGTTACGACAGGGTGGCTGGCTGCACCTTC.